These 17 T cell receptor beta chains came from one sample sequenced in a study of OX40 agonist ivuxolimab in advanced cancers. Clones were sequenced by immunoSEQ multiplex PCR, and TCRdb holds only the in-frame ones, with some missing. Among 45,000 or so clones listed, about nine tenths were seen once. Sequencing used CD4+ or CD8+ T cells sorted from blood, obtained in a trial of the OX40 agonist ivuxolimab. Receptors originate from an adult with an advanced solid tumor such as melanoma, head and neck, liver or kidney cancer.

Of note for this clone: Within the sample, other DNA sequences also encode this same CDR3. This chain links TRBV5-6 with TRBJ2-5; 7 bases are a match to TRBD1. Germline V CDR1 and CDR2: SGHDT, YYEEEE. V dropped 5 bases and J dropped 1; count of bases not matched to a gene: 5. The CDR3 extends over 14 amino acids. The CDR3 DNA follows: TGTGCCAGCAGTCTTGGGACAGTCCAAGAGACCCAGTACTTC. Protein product: CASSLGTVQETQYF.

The rearrangement joins TRBV7-3 to TRBJ2-7; D is uncertain. The germline V gene encodes CDR1 SGHTA and CDR2 FQGTGA. The CDR3 has 15 residues. V lost 1 base, J lost 0 bases, and 10 bases lay in between. CDR3 sequence: CASSLMSVSSYEQYF. The CDR3 nucleotides are TGTGCCAGCAGCTTAATGTCAGTCTCCTCCTACGAGCAGTACTTC.

The rearrangement links TRBV7-8 to TRBJ1-5; D not resolved. The CDR3 consists of 15 residues. V was shortened by 0 bases and J by 7 bases, with 13 bases between the two germline ends. In germline, CDR1 is SGHVS, CDR2 FQNEAQ. This chain's CDR3 is CASSLAGRNQQPQHF. The CDR3 nucleotides are TGTGCCAGCAGCTTAGCCGGCAGGAATCAACAGCCCCAGCATTTT.

The gene calls are TRBV6-5 and TRBJ2-2; a possible D gene is TRBD2 (5 bases). The V end was cut by 6 bases, the J end by 7 bases, with 12 bases between. Germline V gene lookup returns CDR1 MNHEY and CDR2 SVGAGI. The CDR3 length is 13 residues. The CDR3 DNA sequence: TGTGCCAGCAGACCACTAGATAGCGGGGAGCTGTTTTTT. It translates to CASRPLDSGELFF.

A remark on this clone: Other DNA variants within this sample encode the same CDR3. This sequence joins TRBV18 and TRBJ1-1, with TRBD1 matching over 8 bases. This CDR3 comprises 16 residues. Trimming took 3 bases from V and 2 from J; bases not matched to a gene: 8. Per germline, CDR1 KGHSH and CDR2 LQKENI. DNA for the CDR3: TGTGCCAGCTCACCTGCCCAGGGGGCAAGAAACACTGAAGCTTTCTTT. Its protein is CASSPAQGARNTEAFF.

The chain has TRBV5-4 and TRBJ1-2, with D possibly matching TRBD1 (5 bases). This CDR3 contains 13 residues. Trimming took 0 bases from V and 4 from J, leaving 7 bases between them. Looked up from germline, CDR1 is SGHNT and CDR2 is YYREEE (reference sequence). For the CDR3, the DNA is TGTGCCAGCAGCTTGGACAGGACCTATGGCTACACCTTC. This gives the protein CASSLDRTYGYTF.

The gene calls are TRBV28 and TRBJ2-1; D gene uncertain. In germline, CDR1 is MDHEN, CDR2 SYDVKM. V lost 7 bases to trimming and J lost 8 bases, with 21 bases between them. This CDR3 contains 15 residues. CDR3 nucleotide sequence: TGTGCCAGCAAAAGGCCAGGCCACGGTGAGGATGAGCAGTTCTTC. Translating it yields CASKRPGHGEDEQFF.

The chain recombines TRBV18 with TRBJ2-2, with unresolved D. This CDR3 region has 12 residues. V was clipped by 2 bases and J by 6 bases, with 4 bases between them. In germline, CDR1 is KGHSH, CDR2 LQKENI. CDR3 sequence: CASSPIPGELFF. The CDR3 bases are TGTGCCAGCTCACCAATTCCCGGGGAGCTGTTTTTT.

This clone was counted a few times. The chain has TRBV30 and TRBJ1-1; possible D gene TRBD1, 6 bases. The CDR3 loop spans 13 amino acids. In germline, CDR1 is GTSNPN, CDR2 SVGIG (reference sequence). V was pared by 3 bases and J by 0 bases, with 8 bases between. The CDR3 region is CAWRAGVNTEAFF. As DNA, the CDR3 is TGTGCCTGGAGGGCAGGGGTGAACACTGAAGCTTTCTTT.

This chain uses TRBV10-3 with TRBJ2-5, with TRBD2 identical over 9 bases. V was pared by 7 bases and J by 4 bases, with 7 bases of the junction left unmatched. The CDR3 has 14 amino acids. Germline CDR1 ENHRY, CDR2 SYGVKD. CDR3 in amino acids: CAIKEGLASETQYF. DNA of the CDR3: TGTGCCATCAAGGAGGGACTAGCATCAGAGACCCAGTACTTC.

As DNA, the CDR3 is TGTGCCAGCAGCACAACTAGCGGCAAATACGAGCAGTACTTC. Translating it yields CASSTTSGKYEQYF. The rearrangement joins TRBV7-2 to TRBJ2-7; the match to TRBD2 covers 8 bases. The CDR3 contains 14 residues. Per germline, CDR1 SGHTA and CDR2 FQGNSA. The junction had 7 bases not matched to a gene; V was cut back by 5 bases and J by 4 bases.

The chain combines TRBV7-9 with TRBJ2-6; maybe TRBD2 (7 bases). V was trimmed by 8 bases and J by 4 bases, leaving 15 bases between them. The CDR3 is 15 residues long. Germline CDR1 SEHNR, CDR2 FQNEAQ (reference sequence). The CDR3 reads CASPGGLIGANVLTF. As DNA, the CDR3 is TGTGCCAGCCCCGGGGGGCTAATCGGGGCCAACGTCCTGACTTTC.

The CDR3 region has the DNA TGTGCCAGCAGCTATACAGGTACTTACGAGCAGTACTTC. Translating it yields CASSYTGTYEQYF. This chain uses TRBV11-2 with TRBJ2-7; possibly TRBD1 for D (5 bases). The CDR3 spans 13 residues. Germline assignment: CDR1 SGHAT and CDR2 FQNNGV. Trimming took off 4 bases at V and 4 bases at J, with 11 bases between the two ends. Using reference TRBV11-2 and TRBJ2-7 for the parts outside the CDR3, the full variable domain is EAGVAQSPRYKIIEKRQSVAFWCNPISGHATLYWYQQILGQGPKLLIQFQNNGVVDDSQLPKDRFSAERLKGVDSTLKIQPAKLEDSAVYLCASSYTGTYEQYFGPGTRLTVT.

The gene calls are TRBV15 and TRBJ2-7, with TRBD1 matching 10 bases. The CDR3 consists of 15 residues. With V trimmed by 5 bases and J by 2 bases, 6 bases remained unmatched. The V gene's germline CDR1 is LNHNV and CDR2 YYDKDF (reference sequence). This CDR3 is CATSLRTGGAYEQYF. CDR3 nucleotides: TGTGCCACCAGCCTTCGGACAGGGGGGGCCTACGAGCAGTACTTC.

CDR3 DNA sequence: TGTGCCAGCAGCAATGAGGCCGGGACAGCCATACACTCTGGAAACACCATATATTTT. It translates to CASSNEAGTAIHSGNTIYF. V gene TRBV21-1 combines with J gene TRBJ1-3; the D call of TRBD1 is as the table states it, not checked on the DNA. TRBV21-1 represents a pseudogene. This CDR3 spans 19 amino acids.

The DNA for the CDR3 is TGTGCCAGCAGCTTTGATCGTGGAGGGCAGTTCTTC. This encodes CASSFDRGGQFF. The chain employs TRBV7-3 and TRBJ2-1, with a possible D match to TRBD2 (5 bases). The CDR3 covers 12 residues. Germline V gives CDR1 SGHTA, CDR2 FQGTGA. Between the trimmed V and J ends, which lost 3 bases and 12 bases, there was a span of 12 bases. Supplemented by reference TRBV7-3 and TRBJ2-1, the full variable domain reads GAGVSQTPSNKVTEKGKYVELRCDPISGHTALYWYRQSLGQGPEFLIYFQGTGAADDSGLPNDRFFAVRPEGSVSTLKIQRTERGDSAVYLCASSFDRGGQFFGPGTRLTVL.

The chain links TRBV30 to TRBJ1-4; D may be TRBD1 (6 bases). The CDR3 contains 14 residues. V gave up 0 bases and J gave up 6 bases, with 11 bases separating them. The germline CDR1 and CDR2 sequences are GTSNPN and SVGIG (reference sequence). This chain's CDR3 is CAWSVQQGYEKLFF. The CDR3 DNA is TGTGCCTGGAGTGTCCAGCAGGGGTATGAAAAACTGTTTTTT.